The rows below give T cell receptor beta chains drawn from one sample of a study of OX40 agonist ivuxolimab in advanced cancers. Here immunoSEQ multiplex PCR was the method, and the copy in TCRdb shows in-frame clones only, minus some. Here the sample spans 150,000 to 170,000 clones, approximately 94% being singletons. Sequenced material: CD4+ or CD8+ T cells sorted from blood, taken in a trial of the OX40 agonist ivuxolimab. These receptors were taken from an adult with an advanced solid tumor such as melanoma, head and neck, liver or kidney cancer. The CDR3 runs from the conserved cysteine through the conserved F or W. The order of the fields is clone size, V gene, D gene, J gene, CDR3 protein, CDR3 DNA. D genes are given only for firm matches. Only some rows state a clone size, as once, few, many or a class for expanded clones.

.	TRBV4-3	TRBD2	TRBJ2-1	CASSQGTSGSNEQFF	TGCGCCAGCAGCCAAGGGACTAGCGGGAGCAATGAGCAGTTCTTC
.	TRBV10-3	TRBD1	TRBJ2-7	CAISVGQGMSYEQYF	TGTGCCATCAGTGTGGGACAGGGAATGTCCTACGAGCAGTACTTC
.	TRBV18	.	TRBJ1-2	CASSPSTEDYGYTF	TGTGCCAGCTCACCATCCACAGAGGACTATGGCTACACCTTC
once	TRBV7-2	.	TRBJ2-1	CASSVITGRNEQFF	TGTGCCAGCAGCGTCATTACGGGTCGGAATGAGCAGTTCTTC
.	TRBV5-1	.	TRBJ2-7	CASSLLPRERPDEQYF	TGCGCCAGCAGCTTGCTTCCCAGGGAAAGACCGGACGAGCAGTACTTC
.	TRBV5-1	.	TRBJ2-1	CASSLVQEIGNEQFF	TGCGCCAGCAGCTTGGTTCAGGAAATTGGCAATGAGCAGTTCTTC
.	TRBV18	.	TRBJ2-2	CASSPASLNTGELFF	TGTGCCAGCTCACCGGCTAGCTTGAACACCGGGGAGCTGTTTTTT
.	TRBV6-1	.	TRBJ2-3	CASRRDHSTDTQYF	TGTGCCAGCAGGAGGGACCATAGCACAGATACGCAGTATTTT
.	TRBV30	.	TRBJ1-1	CAAPPPGQANTEAFF	TGTGCCGCACCTCCACCGGGCCAAGCGAACACTGAAGCTTTCTTT
.	TRBV27	.	TRBJ1-2	CASSLRGGYYGYTF	TGTGCCAGCAGTTTACGGGGGGGGTACTATGGCTACACCTTC
.	TRBV2	.	TRBJ2-3	CASSESGYSTDTQYF	TGTGCCAGCAGTGAAAGTGGGTATAGCACAGATACGCAGTATTTT
.	TRBV11-1	TRBD1	TRBJ2-2	CASSLEEGGRNTGELFF	TGTGCCAGCAGCTTAGAAGAAGGGGGCAGGAACACCGGGGAGCTGTTTTTT
.	TRBV10-3	TRBD1	TRBJ1-1	CAMGQVNTEAFF	TGTGCCATGGGACAGGTAAACACTGAAGCTTTCTTT
.	TRBV7-2	TRBD2	TRBJ2-1	CASSHNYGGGAPANEQFF	TGTGCCAGCAGCCACAATTACGGCGGGGGGGCCCCGGCGAATGAGCAGTTCTTC
once	TRBV9	TRBD2	TRBJ2-5	CASSVVVGGTETQYF	TGTGCCAGCAGCGTAGTGGTGGGAGGGACAGAGACCCAGTACTTC
.	TRBV4-3	TRBD2	TRBJ2-7	CASSQREVGEQYF	TGCGCCAGCAGCCAGCGGGAGGTCGGCGAGCAGTACTTC
once	TRBV19	.	TRBJ2-7	CASSITGTVPYEQYF	TGTGCCAGTAGTATAACAGGGACGGTCCCCTACGAGCAGTACTTC
.	TRBV2	.	TRBJ2-5	CASSSDVTETQYF	TGTGCCAGCAGTTCGGACGTTACTGAGACCCAGTACTTC
.	TRBV28	TRBD2	TRBJ2-7	CASRPPGGRRGYEQYF	TGTGCCAGCAGACCCCCTGGCGGGAGGAGGGGGTACGAGCAGTACTTC
.	TRBV5-4	.	TRBJ2-7	CASSSGYEQYF	TGTGCCAGCAGCTCCGGCTACGAGCAGTACTTC
.	TRBV6-5	.	TRBJ2-5	CASSYRGRGTQYF	TGTGCCAGCAGTTACCGGGGGCGCGGGACCCAGTACTTC
.	TRBV6-1	.	TRBJ1-2	CASMENYGYTF	TGTGCCAGCATGGAAAACTATGGCTACACCTTC
.	TRBV5-1	.	TRBJ1-1	CASSRGGVSDTEAFF	TGCGCCAGCAGCCGAGGAGGGGTTTCAGACACTGAAGCTTTCTTT
.	TRBV11-2	TRBD1	TRBJ2-1	CASSFPGQGTAQFF	TGTGCCAGCAGCTTTCCGGGACAGGGCACCGCGCAGTTCTTC
.	TRBV11-2	TRBD2	TRBJ2-1	CASSSVWDYSYNEQFF	TGTGCCAGCAGCTCTGTGTGGGACTACTCCTACAATGAGCAGTTCTTC
.	TRBV7-2	TRBD1	TRBJ1-5	CASSPRDRGSDQPQHF	TGTGCCAGCAGCCCCCGGGACAGGGGTTCGGATCAGCCCCAGCATTTT
.	TRBV7-2	TRBD2	TRBJ2-3	CASVRGSTDTQYF	TGTGCCAGTGTGCGGGGGAGCACAGATACGCAGTATTTT
few	TRBV7-2	.	TRBJ2-1	CASSLPPSSYNEQFF	TGTGCCAGCAGCTTACCTCCGAGCTCCTACAATGAGCAGTTCTTC
.	TRBV5-1	TRBD2	TRBJ2-2	CASSSMTSGADTGELFF	TGCGCCAGCAGCTCTATGACTAGCGGGGCGGACACCGGGGAGCTGTTTTTT
.	TRBV2	.	TRBJ1-5	CASSDTANQPQHF	TGTGCCAGCAGTGATACGGCTAATCAGCCCCAGCATTTT
.	TRBV19	TRBD1	TRBJ1-1	CASSIVGDRVAFF	TGTGCCAGTAGTATCGTCGGGGACAGGGTAGCTTTCTTT
.	TRBV11-2	.	TRBJ2-2	CASSLGGGRDGELFF	TGTGCCAGCAGCTTAGGCGGGGGCCGGGACGGGGAGCTGTTTTTT
.	TRBV4-1	.	TRBJ1-1	CASSQDPKVTEAFF	TGCGCCAGCAGCCAAGACCCCAAGGTTACTGAAGCTTTCTTT
.	TRBV28	.	TRBJ2-6	CASSFDREVTGANVLTF	TGTGCCAGCAGTTTCGACAGGGAGGTTACTGGGGCCAACGTCCTGACTTTC
.	TRBV5-1	TRBD1	TRBJ1-2	CASSSQTGRKGYTF	TGCGCCAGCAGCTCACAGACAGGGCGGAAGGGCTACACCTTC
.	TRBV4-3	.	TRBJ2-6	CASSHEISGANVLTF	TGCGCCAGCAGCCACGAAATCTCTGGGGCCAACGTCCTGACTTTC
.	TRBV19	TRBD1	TRBJ2-7	CASSPRTGGPYEQYF	TGTGCCAGTAGTCCCCGGACAGGGGGGCCCTACGAGCAGTACTTC
.	TRBV6-1	.	TRBJ1-6	CASSEAEVFRVYLLHF	TGTGCCAGCAGTGAAGCTGAGGTCTTCAGGGTTTACCTCCTCCACTTT
.	TRBV10-1	TRBD2	TRBJ2-1	CASSVGLARRRSSYNEQFF	TGCGCCAGCAGCGTGGGACTAGCTAGGCGCCGGAGCTCCTACAATGAGCAGTTCTTC
.	TRBV5-1	.	TRBJ2-7	CASSLDPGPWGQYF	TGCGCCAGCAGCTTAGACCCGGGACCTTGGGGGCAGTACTTC
.	TRBV4-3	TRBD1	TRBJ1-3	CASSLEGATGNTIYF	TGCGCCAGCAGCCTTGAGGGGGCTACTGGAAACACCATATATTTT
.	TRBV18	.	TRBJ2-6	CASSVQASGANVLTF	TGTGCCAGCTCAGTCCAGGCCTCTGGGGCCAACGTCCTGACTTTC
.	TRBV4-1	TRBD1	TRBJ1-6	CASSQAFGTAGTYHSFSPLHF	TGCGCCAGCAGCCAAGCGTTCGGGACAGCGGGAACTTACCATTCTTTTTCACCCCTCCACTTT
few	TRBV28	.	TRBJ2-5	CASSLRTAHQETQYF	TGTGCCAGCAGTTTACGGACAGCCCACCAAGAGACCCAGTACTTC
.	TRBV29-1	TRBD2	TRBJ2-5	CSVRTSGSYQETQYF	TGCAGCGTGCGGACTAGCGGGAGCTACCAAGAGACCCAGTACTTC
.	TRBV4-3	.	TRBJ2-7	CASSQDSGRQGAYEQYF	TGCGCCAGCAGCCAAGATAGCGGCCGGCAGGGTGCCTACGAGCAGTACTTC
.	TRBV18	TRBD1	TRBJ2-3	CASSLDRVRTDTQYF	TGTGCCAGCTCACTTGACAGGGTCCGCACAGATACGCAGTATTTT
.	TRBV18	.	TRBJ1-3	CASSPLQENTIYF	TGTGCCAGCTCACCACTCCAGGAAAACACCATATATTTT
.	TRBV28	TRBD2	TRBJ2-1	CASSSRTSGMLPHEQFF	TGTGCCAGCAGTAGCAGGACTAGCGGGATGCTTCCCCATGAGCAGTTCTTC
.	TRBV5-1	TRBD1	TRBJ1-1	CASSWGQGLSGGLNTEAFF	TGCGCCAGCAGCTGGGGACAGGGACTATCAGGCGGCTTGAACACTGAAGCTTTCTTT
.	TRBV7-2	.	TRBJ1-5	CASSPTGSRANQPQHF	TGTGCCAGCAGTCCTACAGGGAGCCGGGCCAATCAGCCCCAGCATTTT
.	TRBV6-6	.	TRBJ2-5	CASSPGLETQYF	TGTGCCAGCAGTCCAGGGCTGGAGACCCAGTACTTC
.	TRBV7-6	.	TRBJ1-1	CASSFDPYTEAFF	TGTGCCAGCAGCTTTGACCCTTACACTGAAGCTTTCTTT
.	TRBV5-3	.	TRBJ2-7	CARSLAGGEQYF	TGTGCCAGAAGCTTGGCCGGGGGCGAGCAGTACTTC
.	TRBV4-3	TRBD1	TRBJ2-5	CASSPGDRTQETQYF	TGCGCCAGCAGCCCTGGGGACAGGACCCAAGAGACCCAGTACTTC
.	TRBV12-5	.	TRBJ1-2	CASGLGRGDYGYTF	TGTGCTAGTGGCCTCGGACGGGGGGACTATGGCTACACCTTC
.	TRBV25-1	TRBD1	TRBJ1-4	CASSVDRGNEKLFF	TGTGCCAGCAGTGTGGACAGGGGTAATGAAAAACTGTTTTTT